The 4 T cell receptor beta chains below all came from one sample that was sequenced in a study of blood T cell repertoires in COVID-19. Libraries were prepared by immunoSEQ multiplex PCR; TCRdb keeps only in-frame clonotypes and omits some of them. In the table there are about 270,000 clones, around 85% of which are singletons. The sequenced sample consisted of peripheral blood. These receptors originate from a woman in her 70s with acute or convalescent COVID-19.

To note about this clone: This sample includes further DNA sequences coding for the same CDR3. The gene calls are TRBV10-3 and TRBJ1-2; D call uncertain. Between the trimmed V and J ends, which lost 2 bases and 0 bases, there was a span of 4 bases. Germline-derived CDR1 and CDR2 are ENHRY and SYGVKD. CDR3 size: 13 residues. For the CDR3, the DNA is TGTGCCATCAGTGAGGGAGCTAACTATGGCTACACCTTC. It encodes CAISEGANYGYTF.

This clone was recorded once. The chain joins TRBV21-1 to TRBJ1-4; the DNA was not used to check the table's D call, TRBD1. TRBV21-1 is a recognized pseudogene. CDR3 length: 17 residues. The CDR3 DNA is TGTGCCAGCAGCTCAGGGGGCGCGAGCCCCACTAATGAAAAACTGTTTTTT. This translates into CASSSGGASPTNEKLFF.

This sequence joins TRBV10-3 and TRBJ1-5; D is perhaps TRBD1 (5 bases). Trimming pared 10 bases from V and 2 bases from J, leaving 15 bases between. The CDR3 has 14 residues. CDR1 is ENHRY and CDR2 is SYGVKD in the germline V gene. CDR3 protein: CATAGDGGNQPQHF. The CDR3 coding sequence is TGTGCCACCGCGGGGGACGGAGGCAATCAGCCCCAGCATTTT.

The V gene is TRBV19, the J gene TRBJ1-6; the D is unclear. V lost 5 bases and J lost 13, with 18 bases in between. The CDR3 has 14 amino acids. Germline loops: CDR1 LNHDA, CDR2 SQIVND (reference sequence). The CDR3 sequence: CASSPRFRESPLHF. The CDR3 nucleotides are TGTGCCAGTAGTCCGAGGTTCCGGGAATCGCCCCTCCACTTT. Full variable domain (rest looked up from reference TRBV19 and TRBJ1-6): DGGITQSPKYLFRKEGQNVTLSCEQNLNHDAMYWYRQDPGQGLRLIYYSQIVNDFQKGDIAEGYSVSREKKESFPLTVTSAQKNPTAFYLCASSPRFRESPLHFGNGTRLTVT.